These T cell receptor beta chains were read from a single sample in a study of OX40 agonist ivuxolimab in advanced cancers. Profiling relied on immunoSEQ multiplex PCR, and the TCRdb table lists in-frame clones only, not all of them. Found here are some 35,000 clones, over 60% of them singletons; the top ten hold under 10%. This material consisted of CD4+ or CD8+ T cells sorted from blood, taken in a trial of the OX40 agonist ivuxolimab. The receptors were sampled from an adult with an advanced solid tumor such as melanoma, head and neck, liver or kidney cancer. Both conserved end residues are part of each CDR3. Each record gives: D gene, J gene, clone size, V gene, CDR3 DNA, CDR3 protein. D genes are given only for firm matches. Clone size is not always given. Where it is, it says once, few, many or a class for expanded clones.

d_gene: -
j_gene: TRBJ2-7
abundance: -
v_gene: TRBV19
CDR3nt: TGTGCCAGTAGTATTGAGGGAAGAGGCTCCTACGAGCAGTACTTC
CDR3aa: CASSIEGRGSYEQYF

d_gene: -
j_gene: TRBJ2-5
abundance: -
v_gene: TRBV6-1
CDR3nt: TGTGCCAGCAGCACAAGGGCAGGCCGATATCTGTACTTC
CDR3aa: CASSTRAGRYLYF

d_gene: -
j_gene: TRBJ2-2
abundance: few
v_gene: TRBV28
CDR3nt: TGTGCCAGCAGTTTCTTTGGGGGAGGTGGCACCGGGGAGCTGTTTTTT
CDR3aa: CASSFFGGGGTGELFF

d_gene: TRBD2
j_gene: TRBJ2-1
abundance: -
v_gene: TRBV4-2
CDR3nt: TGTGCCAGCAGCCGACAGGGACTAGCGGGGGGCCAATCCTACAATGAGCAGTTCTTC
CDR3aa: CASSRQGLAGGQSYNEQFF

d_gene: TRBD1
j_gene: TRBJ1-1
abundance: -
v_gene: TRBV2
CDR3nt: TGTGCCAGCAGTGGACGACAGGGAGCTTTCTTT
CDR3aa: CASSGRQGAFF

d_gene: -
j_gene: TRBJ1-2
abundance: -
v_gene: TRBV18
CDR3nt: TGTGCCAGCTCACCTCCGGGGTATGGCTACACCTTC
CDR3aa: CASSPPGYGYTF

d_gene: -
j_gene: TRBJ2-1
abundance: -
v_gene: TRBV5-1
CDR3nt: TGCGCCAGCAGCTTGGGGTTAGGGACCTACAATGAGCAGTTCTTC
CDR3aa: CASSLGLGTYNEQFF

d_gene: TRBD1
j_gene: TRBJ2-7
abundance: -
v_gene: TRBV28
CDR3nt: TGTGCCAGCAGGGGAACAGGGGGCAGGCTTGGAGACGAGCAGTACTTC
CDR3aa: CASRGTGGRLGDEQYF

d_gene: -
j_gene: TRBJ2-5
abundance: -
v_gene: TRBV7-6
CDR3nt: TGTGCCAGCAGCTCAAGGGCGGCCGGTCCTTCACGTGCCCAAGAGACCCAGTACTTC
CDR3aa: CASSSRAAGPSRAQETQYF

d_gene: TRBD2
j_gene: TRBJ2-1
abundance: -
v_gene: TRBV5-1
CDR3nt: TGCGCCAGCAGCTTGGCCGGGGCGGGGGGAAAAAATGAGCAGTTCTTC
CDR3aa: CASSLAGAGGKNEQFF

d_gene: -
j_gene: TRBJ2-6
abundance: -
v_gene: TRBV19
CDR3nt: TGTGCCAGTGCTGGGGACGGAGCCTCTGGGGCCAACGTCCTGACTTTC
CDR3aa: CASAGDGASGANVLTF

d_gene: -
j_gene: TRBJ2-2
abundance: -
v_gene: TRBV7-2
CDR3nt: TGTGCCAGCAGCTTAAACTCCATCAACACCGGGGAGCTGTTTTTT
CDR3aa: CASSLNSINTGELFF

d_gene: -
j_gene: TRBJ2-1
abundance: -
v_gene: TRBV2
CDR3nt: TGTGCCAGCGGCCCATTTGGGAGTTTTTACAATGAGCAGTTCTTC
CDR3aa: CASGPFGSFYNEQFF

d_gene: TRBD1
j_gene: TRBJ2-5
abundance: -
v_gene: TRBV6-1
CDR3nt: TGTGCCAGCTCCTACGGACAGGGAATCCAAGAGACCCAGTACTTC
CDR3aa: CASSYGQGIQETQYF

d_gene: -
j_gene: TRBJ2-5
abundance: -
v_gene: TRBV11-1
CDR3nt: TGTGCCAGCAGCTTAGGGGGAGGAGGACAAGGGACCCAGTACTTC
CDR3aa: CASSLGGGGQGTQYF

d_gene: TRBD1
j_gene: TRBJ1-2
abundance: -
v_gene: TRBV25-1
CDR3nt: TGTGCCAGCAGTGACCCGGGACAGGACTATGGCTACACCTTC
CDR3aa: CASSDPGQDYGYTF

d_gene: TRBD2
j_gene: TRBJ2-7
abundance: -
v_gene: TRBV19
CDR3nt: TGTGCCAGTATTATACTAGCGGGCGAGCAGTACTTC
CDR3aa: CASIILAGEQYF

d_gene: -
j_gene: TRBJ1-3
abundance: -
v_gene: TRBV30
CDR3nt: TGTGCCTGGAGTGTACCGGGTTCGAGAGGAAACACCATATATTTT
CDR3aa: CAWSVPGSRGNTIYF

d_gene: -
j_gene: TRBJ2-7
abundance: few
v_gene: TRBV9
CDR3nt: TGTGCCAGCAGCGTAGTTCGGGCGGACGAGTACGAGCAGTACTTC
CDR3aa: CASSVVRADEYEQYF

d_gene: -
j_gene: TRBJ1-1
abundance: -
v_gene: TRBV21-1
CDR3nt: TGTGCCAGCAGCGACCGGGCCCCCAGGGAGGCTTTCTTT
CDR3aa: CASSDRAPREAFF

d_gene: -
j_gene: TRBJ1-2
abundance: -
v_gene: TRBV5-1
CDR3nt: TGCGCCAGCAGCGCTGACAGCTATGGCTACACCTTC
CDR3aa: CASSADSYGYTF

d_gene: -
j_gene: TRBJ1-2
abundance: -
v_gene: TRBV30
CDR3nt: TGTGCCCGGGTTGGCCGGGGGCCGGCCGGCTACACCTTC
CDR3aa: CARVGRGPAGYTF

d_gene: -
j_gene: TRBJ1-1
abundance: -
v_gene: TRBV28
CDR3nt: TGTGCCAGCAGTTTATATTCGACGTTGAACACTGAAGCTTTCTTT
CDR3aa: CASSLYSTLNTEAFF

d_gene: -
j_gene: TRBJ1-1
abundance: -
v_gene: TRBV18
CDR3nt: TGTGCCAGCTCACCCCGACAGAACACTGAAGCTTTCTTT
CDR3aa: CASSPRQNTEAFF

d_gene: TRBD2
j_gene: TRBJ2-7
abundance: -
v_gene: TRBV27
CDR3nt: TGTGCCAGCAGTCCGCCCGCCTCTGTAGCGGGGTCCGGCGAGCAGTACTTC
CDR3aa: CASSPPASVAGSGEQYF

d_gene: -
j_gene: TRBJ2-1
abundance: -
v_gene: TRBV7-6
CDR3nt: TGTGCCAGCAGAAGACAGGATTCGAAGTACAATGAGCAGTTCTTC
CDR3aa: CASRRQDSKYNEQFF

d_gene: -
j_gene: TRBJ2-5
abundance: once
v_gene: TRBV6-5
CDR3nt: TGTGCCAGCAGCCCCACGGCGGCAGAACAAGAGACCCAGTACTTC
CDR3aa: CASSPTAAEQETQYF

d_gene: -
j_gene: TRBJ2-7
abundance: few
v_gene: TRBV10-1
CDR3nt: TGCGCCAGCAGTGAGTCCGGAGCCCACTACGAGCAGTACTTC
CDR3aa: CASSESGAHYEQYF

d_gene: TRBD1
j_gene: TRBJ2-7
abundance: -
v_gene: TRBV28
CDR3nt: TGTGCCAGCAGTTATCCCGGGACAGATTACGAGCAGTACTTC
CDR3aa: CASSYPGTDYEQYF

d_gene: TRBD1
j_gene: TRBJ1-5
abundance: -
v_gene: TRBV6-1
CDR3nt: TGTGCCAGCTCTCCGGGACAGTATTATCAGCCCCAGCATTTT
CDR3aa: CASSPGQYYQPQHF

d_gene: -
j_gene: TRBJ1-1
abundance: -
v_gene: TRBV7-3
CDR3nt: TGTGCCAGCAGCCTGGGAGGGTGGAGAGCTTTCTTT
CDR3aa: CASSLGGWRAFF

d_gene: TRBD1
j_gene: TRBJ1-3
abundance: -
v_gene: TRBV19
CDR3nt: TGTGCCAGTAGTATCCCAGGGGGCGCATCTGGAAACACCATATATTTT
CDR3aa: CASSIPGGASGNTIYF

d_gene: -
j_gene: TRBJ2-5
abundance: -
v_gene: TRBV5-1
CDR3nt: TGCGCCAGCAGCTTAACTAGTACGGGGGAGACCCAGTACTTC
CDR3aa: CASSLTSTGETQYF

d_gene: -
j_gene: TRBJ2-1
abundance: -
v_gene: TRBV6-6
CDR3nt: TGTGCCAGCAACGGGGCCGGGGGCGATAATGAGCAGTTCTTC
CDR3aa: CASNGAGGDNEQFF

d_gene: -
j_gene: TRBJ2-1
abundance: -
v_gene: TRBV6-1
CDR3nt: TGTGCCAGCAGTGAGCAAACACTAGCTAGTTGGAATGAGCAGTTCTTC
CDR3aa: CASSEQTLASWNEQFF

d_gene: -
j_gene: TRBJ1-3
abundance: -
v_gene: TRBV6-1
CDR3nt: TGTGCCAGCTTTTATTACAGGGGAAACACCATATATTTT
CDR3aa: CASFYYRGNTIYF

d_gene: -
j_gene: TRBJ2-5
abundance: -
v_gene: TRBV9
CDR3nt: TGTGCCAGCAGCGCGGAACAGGGAGGGGGGCAAGAGACCCAGTACTTC
CDR3aa: CASSAEQGGGQETQYF

d_gene: TRBD2
j_gene: TRBJ2-1
abundance: -
v_gene: TRBV30
CDR3nt: TGTGCCTGGGAAAGCGGGAGGGCCAGTGAGCAGTTCTTC
CDR3aa: CAWESGRASEQFF

d_gene: -
j_gene: TRBJ2-7
abundance: -
v_gene: TRBV21-1
CDR3nt: TGTGCCAGCAGCAAAGCGCTGGGGGGCGGGGCTCCGGTACGTTACGAGCAGTACTTC
CDR3aa: CASSKALGGGAPVRYEQYF

d_gene: TRBD1
j_gene: TRBJ2-7
abundance: -
v_gene: TRBV28
CDR3nt: TGTGCCAGCAGGGGAGCGGGACAGGGCTCCTACGAGCAGTACTTC
CDR3aa: CASRGAGQGSYEQYF

d_gene: TRBD1
j_gene: TRBJ2-5
abundance: -
v_gene: TRBV7-2
CDR3nt: TGTGCCAGCAGCTCTAGGGGGCCGGGAGAGACCCAGTACTTC
CDR3aa: CASSSRGPGETQYF

d_gene: -
j_gene: TRBJ2-7
abundance: once
v_gene: TRBV7-9
CDR3nt: TGTGCCAGCAGCTTAACAGGGTACGAGCAGTACTTC
CDR3aa: CASSLTGYEQYF

d_gene: TRBD1
j_gene: TRBJ1-6
abundance: -
v_gene: TRBV28
CDR3nt: TGTGCCAGCAGGACAGGGGGCGCGTATTCACCCCTCCACTTT
CDR3aa: CASRTGGAYSPLHF

d_gene: -
j_gene: TRBJ1-2
abundance: -
v_gene: TRBV28
CDR3nt: TGTGCCAGCAGTTTCCCCGGACAGTCTCGCTACACCTTC
CDR3aa: CASSFPGQSRYTF

d_gene: -
j_gene: TRBJ1-5
abundance: -
v_gene: TRBV7-2
CDR3nt: TGTGCCAGCAGCTTAGTTGGCGTCGGGGGCAATCAGCCCCAGCATTTT
CDR3aa: CASSLVGVGGNQPQHF

d_gene: -
j_gene: TRBJ2-2
abundance: -
v_gene: TRBV19
CDR3nt: TGTGCCAGTAGTCGGCCGACAAAGGGTTTGAGCACCGGGGAGCTGTTTTTT
CDR3aa: CASSRPTKGLSTGELFF

d_gene: -
j_gene: TRBJ2-6
abundance: -
v_gene: TRBV5-1
CDR3nt: TGCGCCAGCAGCTTGGGTGGGACAGCGGGGCCCCAGGGTGGGGCCAACGTCCTGACTTTC
CDR3aa: CASSLGGTAGPQGGANVLTF

d_gene: TRBD2
j_gene: TRBJ2-1
abundance: few
v_gene: TRBV5-6
CDR3nt: TGTGCCAGCAGCCTCTGGCGGCTAGCGGGTTACAATGAGCAGTTCTTC
CDR3aa: CASSLWRLAGYNEQFF

d_gene: -
j_gene: TRBJ2-7
abundance: -
v_gene: TRBV7-6
CDR3nt: TGTGCCAGCAGCTTAGAAAGGGGGACAATCTCCTACGAGCAGTACTTC
CDR3aa: CASSLERGTISYEQYF

d_gene: -
j_gene: TRBJ2-7
abundance: -
v_gene: TRBV7-2
CDR3nt: TGTGCCAGTGGAGGGGTCGCAGCCTACGAGCAGTACTTC
CDR3aa: CASGGVAAYEQYF

d_gene: TRBD2
j_gene: TRBJ2-1
abundance: -
v_gene: TRBV11-3
CDR3nt: TGTGCCAGCAGTGAGTGGGAGGGCGCTAATGAGCAGTTCTTC
CDR3aa: CASSEWEGANEQFF

d_gene: -
j_gene: TRBJ2-1
abundance: few
v_gene: TRBV18
CDR3nt: TGTGCCAGCGGGGATCGGGGAGAATACAATGAGCAGTTCTTC
CDR3aa: CASGDRGEYNEQFF

d_gene: -
j_gene: TRBJ1-3
abundance: -
v_gene: TRBV21-1
CDR3nt: TGTGCCAGCAGGGGGGGCTCTGGAAACACCATATATTTT
CDR3aa: CASRGGSGNTIYF

d_gene: TRBD2
j_gene: TRBJ2-5
abundance: -
v_gene: TRBV5-1
CDR3nt: TGCGCCAGCAGTCCTAGCGGGAGCGGCGAGACCCAGTACTTC
CDR3aa: CASSPSGSGETQYF

d_gene: TRBD1
j_gene: TRBJ1-6
abundance: -
v_gene: TRBV6-1
CDR3nt: TGTGCCAGCGGACGCGGGACAGGGCTAAATTCACCCCTCCACTTT
CDR3aa: CASGRGTGLNSPLHF

d_gene: -
j_gene: TRBJ1-3
abundance: -
v_gene: TRBV6-6
CDR3nt: TGTGCCAGCAGTTACTCGCTTCGGGGGCGAGGAAACACCATATATTTT
CDR3aa: CASSYSLRGRGNTIYF

d_gene: -
j_gene: TRBJ1-2
abundance: -
v_gene: TRBV7-9
CDR3nt: TGTGCCAGCAGCTTAGAGATTCGGGCAGGGCATTATGGCTACACCTTC
CDR3aa: CASSLEIRAGHYGYTF

d_gene: TRBD2
j_gene: TRBJ2-1
abundance: -
v_gene: TRBV11-1
CDR3nt: TGTGCCAGCAGCTTTTCCGGGACTAGCCCTCTTGGGGAGCAGTTCTTC
CDR3aa: CASSFSGTSPLGEQFF

d_gene: TRBD1
j_gene: TRBJ1-6
abundance: -
v_gene: TRBV5-6
CDR3nt: TGTGCCAGCAGCTTTGACAGGGGCGGAAATTCACCCCTCCACTTT
CDR3aa: CASSFDRGGNSPLHF